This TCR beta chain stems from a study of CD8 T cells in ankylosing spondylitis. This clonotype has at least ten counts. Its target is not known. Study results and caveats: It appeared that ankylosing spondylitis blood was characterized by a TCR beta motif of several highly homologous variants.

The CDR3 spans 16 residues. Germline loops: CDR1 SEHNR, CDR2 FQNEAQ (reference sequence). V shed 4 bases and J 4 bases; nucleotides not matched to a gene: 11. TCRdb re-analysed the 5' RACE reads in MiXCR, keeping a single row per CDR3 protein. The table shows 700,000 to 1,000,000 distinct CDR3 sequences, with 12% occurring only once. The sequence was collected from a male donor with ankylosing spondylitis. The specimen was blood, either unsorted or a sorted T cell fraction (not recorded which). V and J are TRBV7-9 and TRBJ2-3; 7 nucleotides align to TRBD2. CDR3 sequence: CASSSSWRGSADTQYF. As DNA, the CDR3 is TGTGCCAGCAGCTCTTCCTGGCGGGGGTCGGCAGATACGCAGTATTTT.